The 20 T cell receptor beta chains reported below all come from one sample, sequenced in a study of molecular identifiers for immune sequencing clone quantification (dated 2018 in TCRdb). The library was obtained by PCR. The instrument was a NextSeq 500. The public sequencing data were trimmed at Q25 with fastp and processed into clonotypes with MiXCR by TCRdb, which kept only in-frame beta chains. Each CDR3 protein gets just one entry, which takes the most common genes and DNA from the rows behind it. For this sample the table gives some 94,000 distinct CDR3 sequences, of which roughly 25% were detected only once. The ten biggest clones cover 0.6% to 0.95% of the sample. Sequencing was carried out using naive CD8+ T cells from blood, with Jurkat cell RNA spiked in. Explained via the paper, the cell subset or site label denotes: FACS-sorted CD8+CD4-CCR7+CD45RA+ naive T cells. The receptors here all came from a human donor in good health. Some libraries in this study had Jurkat cell RNA spiked in.

This clonotype occurred many times. The V gene is TRBV7-9, the J gene TRBJ2-7; the D call may be TRBD1 or TRBD2 (5 bases each). The V gene's germline CDR1 is SEHNR and CDR2 FQNEAQ (reference sequence). The ends were cut back, 2 bases at V and 3 bases at J, with 23 bases in the middle. This CDR3 is 18 amino acids long. The CDR3 DNA follows: TGTGCCAGCAGCTTAACGTGGGGGAGTGGTAGCGTAGACTACGAGCAGTACTTC. As protein: CASSLTWGSGSVDYEQYF.

This clonotype was found many times. The chain carries TRBV6-6 and TRBJ2-7, with 10 bases fitting TRBD1. Per the germline V gene, CDR1 is MNHNY and CDR2 is SVGAGI (reference sequence). The ends lost 5 bases at V and 5 bases at J; junction bases unmatched: 6. The length of the CDR3 is 14 residues. The CDR3 region has the DNA TGTGCCAGCAGTGCATGGGACAGGGGAGACGAGCAGTACTTC. Translated: CASSAWDRGDEQYF.

Comments on this clonotype: The junction departs from germline at one end; a sequencing error may be responsible. The chain employs TRBV7-2 and TRBJ1-5, with 9 bases identical to TRBD1. The CDR3 covers 19 residues. Per the germline V gene, CDR1 is SGHTA and CDR2 is FQGNSA. The chain's CDR3 is CASSLYGQGILYSNRPQHF. CDR3 nucleotides: TGTGCCAGCAGCTTATACGGACAGGGGATCTTATATAGCAATCGGCCCCAGCATTTT.

This clonotype was found a few times. The chain employs TRBV19 and TRBJ2-3; 9 bases map to TRBD2. The germline gives CDR1 LNHDA, CDR2 SQIVND (reference sequence). The CDR3 spans 15 residues. The ends lost 3 bases at V and 4 bases at J; junction bases unmatched: 5. Written as DNA, the CDR3 is TGTGCCAGTAGTATTTGGACTAGCGACGCAGATACGCAGTATTTT. As protein: CASSIWTSDADTQYF.

This clonotype appeared many times. V gene TRBV4-2 combines with J gene TRBJ1-6, with D possibly being TRBD1 (5 bases). Trimming removed 0 bases from V and 10 bases from J, with 10 bases in between. Germline CDR1 reads LGHNA; CDR2 reads YNFKEQ. This CDR3 has 14 residues. The CDR3 nucleotides are TGTGCCAGCAGCCAAGAAGTACAGGAGTCACCCCTCCACTTT. This codes for CASSQEVQESPLHF.

This clonotype was recorded a few times. V and J are TRBV4-3 and TRBJ1-1; D gene uncertain. This CDR3 comprises 14 residues. V was trimmed by 0 bases and J by 5 bases, leaving 10 bases between them. Germline CDR1 is LGHNA and CDR2 is YSLEER. The CDR3 DNA reads TGCGCCAGCAGCCAAGAAGTGCGCGGGACTGAAGCTTTCTTT. This gives the protein CASSQEVRGTEAFF.

This clonotype was recorded only once. The junction departs from germline at one end; a sequencing error may be responsible. The chain uses TRBV4-3 and TRBJ1-1; weak D call: TRBD1 (5 bases). Germline V gene sequence: CDR1 LGHNA, CDR2 YSLEER. This CDR3 spans 17 amino acids. The CDR3 protein is CASSQGDLGEGNTEALF. The CDR3 DNA is TGCGCCAGCAGCCAAGGGGACTTAGGAGAGGGGAACACTGAAGCTCTCTTT.

Note on this clonotype: Compared with germline, one end of the junction differs, possibly owing to a read error. The gene calls are TRBV7-9 and TRBJ2-1; D is perhaps TRBD2 (5 bases). Germline loops: CDR1 SEHNR, CDR2 FQNEAQ (reference sequence). This CDR3 region has 11 residues. CDR3 DNA: TGTGCCAGCAGCCCCGGACTGCGTTGGCTCTTC. This gives the protein CASSPGLRWLF.

About this clonotype itself: This may come from a read error, since a much larger clone is one base off. The chain is built from TRBV7-9 and TRBJ2-5, with D possibly TRBD2 on 5 matching bases. Trimming pared 5 bases from V and 0 bases from J, leaving 16 bases between. The CDR3 extends over 16 amino acids. Germline assignment: CDR1 SEHNR and CDR2 FQNEAQ (reference sequence). In nucleotides, the CDR3 is TGTGCCAGCAGCCCCCGGGGTTCCACACACCAAGAGACCCAGTACTTC. The encoded protein is CASSPRGSTHQETQYF.

Regarding this clonotype: This may be a read error: a much more frequent sequence differs by one nucleotide. The J gene is TRBJ2-7, the V gene TRBV30, with D possibly matching TRBD1 (6 bases). Per the germline V gene, CDR1 is GTSNPN and CDR2 is SVGIG (reference sequence). The V gene lost 3 bases and the J gene lost 4 bases, with 19 bases spanning the gap. CDR3 length: 15 amino acids. CDR3 DNA sequence: TGTGCCTGGAGCGCCGGCCAGGGGTCCCTGTACGAGCAGTACTTC. The encoded protein is CAWSAGQGSLYEQYF.

The CDR3 nucleotides read TGTGCCAGCAGTTGGACTTTGGGCACTGAAGCTTTCTTT. Translation: CASSWTLGTEAFF. J is TRBJ1-1 and V is TRBV6-5; D uncertain. Germline CDR1 is MNHEY and CDR2 is SVGAGI. Deletions cut 4 bases from V and 4 bases from J, with 10 bases between. The CDR3 spans 13 residues.

Only a few counts were recorded for this clonotype. The chain uses TRBV6-2 or TRBV6-3 and TRBJ2-1; D uncertain. The ends were cut back, 4 bases at V and 15 bases at J, with 13 bases in the middle. Germline V gives CDR1 MNHEY, CDR2 SVGEGT. The CDR3 covers 11 residues. CDR3 DNA: TGTGCCAGCAGTTCATGGAGAGACTGGTTCTTC. Translation gives CASSSWRDWFF.

This clonotype was observed at least ten times. The gene calls are TRBV11-2 and TRBJ2-4, with D unresolved. This CDR3 has 14 residues. V was pared by 1 base and J by 8 bases, with 12 bases between. Germline lookup yields CDR1 SGHAT and CDR2 FQNNGV. For the CDR3, the DNA is TGTGCCAGCAGCTTAGGCGTAGGGTTTGACATTCAGTACTTC. This translates into CASSLGVGFDIQYF.

In its sample, this clonotype was seen many times. The CDR3 loop is CASSPYSQAGAYEQYF. Here the CDR3 DNA reads TGTGCCAGCAGTCCATATAGCCAAGCGGGAGCCTACGAGCAGTACTTC. The chain carries TRBV27 and TRBJ2-7; 8 bases agree with TRBD2. Germline V gene lookup returns CDR1 MNHEY and CDR2 SMNVEV (reference sequence). The CDR3 has 16 residues. V shed 5 bases and J 2 bases; nucleotides not matched to a gene: 11.

Notes on this clonotype: One junction end does not reproduce the germline sequence, and a read error may be involved. This chain links TRBV7-2 with TRBJ2-5; no clear D. CDR1 and CDR2 from the germline V gene are SGHTA and FQGNSA. This CDR3 comprises 11 residues. The CDR3 loop is CASRLGPAQYF. DNA for the CDR3: TGTGCCAGCCGCTTAGGACCCGCCCAGTACTTC.

Remarks on this clonotype: A much larger clone is a single base away; this may be a read error. J is TRBJ2-1 and V is TRBV7-8; D remains unclear. The V and J ends lost 3 bases and 9 bases respectively, with 24 bases between them. The germline V gene encodes CDR1 SGHVS and CDR2 FQNEAQ. The CDR3 length is 17 residues. The CDR3 nucleotides are TGTGCCAGCAGCTTTAGGCTTACAAATATCTACAAGGCTGAGCAGTTCTTC. Its translation is CASSFRLTNIYKAEQFF.

Comments on this clonotype: An end of the junction differs from the germline gene, which may be a read error. The rearrangement links TRBV7-9 to TRBJ2-7; 9 bases align to TRBD1. This CDR3 region has 13 residues. The germline gives CDR1 SEHNR, CDR2 FQNEAQ (reference sequence). CDR3 sequence (DNA): TGTCCCAGCAGCTCACCGGGACAGGGCGAGCAGTACTTC. It specifies CPSSSPGQGEQYF.

This clonotype was counted many times. V and J are TRBV6-6 and TRBJ1-1, with D possibly TRBD1 on 5 matching bases. V lost 7 bases, J lost 3 bases, and 12 bases lay in between. Germline V gene data show CDR1 as MNHNY and CDR2 as SVGAGI (reference sequence). The CDR3 runs to 13 residues. CDR3 coding DNA: TGTGCCAGCACCCTACAGGCCTACACTGAAGCTTTCTTT. As protein: CASTLQAYTEAFF.

J is TRBJ2-3 and V is TRBV6-6, with 7 bases fitting TRBD1. The germline V gene has CDR1 MNHNY and CDR2 SVGAGI (reference sequence). Trimming removed 2 bases from V and 4 bases from J; junction bases left unmatched: 9. The CDR3 contains 16 residues. The DNA of the CDR3 is TGTGCCAGCAGTTACCTTCGACAGGGTGGGGCAGATACGCAGTATTTT. This codes for CASSYLRQGGADTQYF.

A few counts support this clonotype. The chain carries TRBV6-1 and TRBJ1-5; TRBD1 is a possible D gene (5 bases). This CDR3 has 16 residues. Trimming pared 6 bases from V and 5 bases from J, leaving 20 bases between. Germline lookup yields CDR1 MNHNS and CDR2 SASEGT. The CDR3 reads CASSDPPRDRYQPQHF. CDR3 DNA: TGTGCCAGCAGCGACCCCCCCCGCGACAGATATCAGCCCCAGCATTTT.